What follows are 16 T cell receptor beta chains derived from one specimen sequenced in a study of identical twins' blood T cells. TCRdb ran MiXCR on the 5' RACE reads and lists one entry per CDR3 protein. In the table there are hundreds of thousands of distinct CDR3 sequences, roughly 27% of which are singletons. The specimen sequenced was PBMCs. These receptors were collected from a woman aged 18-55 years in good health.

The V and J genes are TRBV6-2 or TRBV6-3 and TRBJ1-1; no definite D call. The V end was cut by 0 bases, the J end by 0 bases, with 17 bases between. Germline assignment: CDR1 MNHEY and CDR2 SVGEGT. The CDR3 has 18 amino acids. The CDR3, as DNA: TGTGCCAGCAGTTACTCGGTGGCTTCCCCCGGGATGAACACTGAAGCTTTCTTT. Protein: CASSYSVASPGMNTEAFF.

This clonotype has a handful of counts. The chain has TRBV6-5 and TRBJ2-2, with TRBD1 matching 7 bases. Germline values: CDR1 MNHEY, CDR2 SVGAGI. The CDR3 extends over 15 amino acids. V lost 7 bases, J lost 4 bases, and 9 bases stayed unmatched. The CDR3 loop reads CASTTDRTVTGELFF. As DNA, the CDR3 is TGTGCCAGCACTACGGACAGGACCGTCACCGGGGAGCTGTTTTTT.

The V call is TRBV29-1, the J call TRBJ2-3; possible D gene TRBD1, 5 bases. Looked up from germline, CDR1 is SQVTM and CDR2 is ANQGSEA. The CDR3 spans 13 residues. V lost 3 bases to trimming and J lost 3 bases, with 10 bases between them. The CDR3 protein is CSVDLGATDTQYF. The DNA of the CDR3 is TGCAGCGTTGATCTTGGGGCAACAGATACGCAGTATTTT.

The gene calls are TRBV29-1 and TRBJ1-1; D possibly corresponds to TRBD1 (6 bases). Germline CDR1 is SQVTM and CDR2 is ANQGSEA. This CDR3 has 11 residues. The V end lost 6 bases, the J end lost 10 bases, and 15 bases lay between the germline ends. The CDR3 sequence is CSVDTGTRAFF. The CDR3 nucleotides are TGCAGCGTAGATACCGGGACACGAGCTTTCTTT.

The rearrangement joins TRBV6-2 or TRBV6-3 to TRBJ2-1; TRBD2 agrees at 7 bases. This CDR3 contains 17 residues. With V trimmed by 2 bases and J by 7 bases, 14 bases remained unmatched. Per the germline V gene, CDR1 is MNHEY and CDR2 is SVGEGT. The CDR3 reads CASSYRPTSRGRNEQFF. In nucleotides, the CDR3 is TGTGCCAGCAGTTACCGCCCGACTAGCAGAGGTAGAAATGAGCAGTTCTTC.

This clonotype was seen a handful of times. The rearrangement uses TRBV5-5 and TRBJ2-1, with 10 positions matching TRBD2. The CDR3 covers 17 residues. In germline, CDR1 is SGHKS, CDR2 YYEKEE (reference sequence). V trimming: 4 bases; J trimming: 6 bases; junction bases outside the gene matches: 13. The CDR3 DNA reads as TGTGCCAGCAGCGGAAGATCACTAGCGGGATCCATCAATGAGCAGTTCTTC. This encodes CASSGRSLAGSINEQFF.

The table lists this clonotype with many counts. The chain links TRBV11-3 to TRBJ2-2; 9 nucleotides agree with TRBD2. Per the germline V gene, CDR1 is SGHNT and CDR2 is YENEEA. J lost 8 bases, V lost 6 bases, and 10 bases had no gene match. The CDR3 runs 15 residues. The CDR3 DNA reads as TGTGCCAGCAGTCTGGGACTAGCTGTCTCTGGGGAGCTGTTTTTT. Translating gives CASSLGLAVSGELFF.

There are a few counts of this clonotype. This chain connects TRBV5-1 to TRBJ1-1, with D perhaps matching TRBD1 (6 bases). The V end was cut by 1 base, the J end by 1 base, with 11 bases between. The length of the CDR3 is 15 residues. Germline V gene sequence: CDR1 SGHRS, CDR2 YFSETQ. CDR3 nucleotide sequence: TGCGCCAGCAGCTTGATAATGGACAGGAACACTGAAGCTTTCTTT. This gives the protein CASSLIMDRNTEAFF.

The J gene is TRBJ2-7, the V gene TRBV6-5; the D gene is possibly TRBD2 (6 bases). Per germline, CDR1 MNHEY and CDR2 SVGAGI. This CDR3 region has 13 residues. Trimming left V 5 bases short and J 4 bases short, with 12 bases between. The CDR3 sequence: CASSIGGVYEQYF. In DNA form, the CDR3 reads TGTGCCAGCAGTATAGGAGGGGTATACGAGCAGTACTTC.

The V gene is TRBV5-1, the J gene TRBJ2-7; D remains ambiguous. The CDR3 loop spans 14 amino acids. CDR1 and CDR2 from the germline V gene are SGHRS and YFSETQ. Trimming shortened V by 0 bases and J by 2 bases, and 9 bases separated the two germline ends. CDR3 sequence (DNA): TGCGCCAGCAGCTTGGAGCTCCTCGCCTACGAGCAGTACTTC. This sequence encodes CASSLELLAYEQYF.

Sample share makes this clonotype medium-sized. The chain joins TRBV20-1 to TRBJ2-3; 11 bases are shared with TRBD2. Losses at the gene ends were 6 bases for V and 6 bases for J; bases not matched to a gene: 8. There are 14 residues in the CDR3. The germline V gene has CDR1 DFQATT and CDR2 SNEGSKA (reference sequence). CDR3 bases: TGCAGTGCCCAACTAGCGGGGGTATCGGATACGCAGTATTTT. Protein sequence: CSAQLAGVSDTQYF.

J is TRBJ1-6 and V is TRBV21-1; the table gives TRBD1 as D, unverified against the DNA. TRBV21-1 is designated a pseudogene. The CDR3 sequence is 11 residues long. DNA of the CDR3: TGTGCCAGCAGCACAGGGGACCCCCTCCACTTT. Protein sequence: CASSTGDPLHF.

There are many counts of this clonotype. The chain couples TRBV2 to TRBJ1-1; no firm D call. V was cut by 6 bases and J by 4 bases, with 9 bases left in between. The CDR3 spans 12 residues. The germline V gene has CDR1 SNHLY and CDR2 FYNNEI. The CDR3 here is CASRPWGTEAFF. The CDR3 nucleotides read TGTGCCAGCAGGCCCTGGGGCACTGAAGCTTTCTTT.

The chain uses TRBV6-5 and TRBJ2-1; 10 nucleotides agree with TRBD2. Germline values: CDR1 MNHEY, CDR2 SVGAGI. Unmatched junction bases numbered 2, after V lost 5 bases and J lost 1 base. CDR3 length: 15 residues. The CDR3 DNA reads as TGTGCCAGCAGTAATAGCGGGGGGTCCTACAATGAGCAGTTCTTC. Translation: CASSNSGGSYNEQFF.

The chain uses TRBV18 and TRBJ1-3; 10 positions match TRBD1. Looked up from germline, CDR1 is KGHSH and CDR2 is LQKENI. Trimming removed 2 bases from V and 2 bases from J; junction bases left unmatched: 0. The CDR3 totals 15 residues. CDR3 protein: CASSPGTGAGNTIYF. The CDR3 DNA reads TGTGCCAGCTCACCAGGGACAGGGGCTGGAAACACCATATATTTT.

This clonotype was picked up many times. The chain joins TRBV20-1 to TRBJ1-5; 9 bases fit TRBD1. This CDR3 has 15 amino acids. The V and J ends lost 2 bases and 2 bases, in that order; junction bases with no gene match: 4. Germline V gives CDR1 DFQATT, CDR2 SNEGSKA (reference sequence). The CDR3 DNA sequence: TGCAGTGCTAGACGGGGACAGGGCGGCAATCAGCCCCAGCATTTT. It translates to CSARRGQGGNQPQHF.